The clone carrying this T cell receptor beta chain was counted a few times. The antigen remains unidentified. Adults of Caucasian background living in Nashville, Tennessee made up all donors. This record belongs to a study of shared clonotypes between healthy human individuals. Study-level points and caveats: Relative to clonotypes present in all four donors, those not shared had lower generation probabilities.

Deep was the level at which the assay was run. For every subset, genomic DNA was evenly distributed across several immunoSEQ plates. Produced via immunoSEQ multiplex PCR; TCRdb's table is partial and in-frame only. The data show under 2,500,000 clones, with about 94% seen just once and about 0.13% held by the top ten. The sequenced sample was naive CD4+ T cells sorted from blood. Regarding subset: CD45RA+ positively selected. The clonotype was recovered from a man between 18 and 29 years old in good health.

Here the CDR3 DNA reads TGTGCCAGCAGCCAATCCGACCGAGATAACTATGGCTACACCTTC. It yields the protein CASSQSDRDNYGYTF. V usage is TRBV16 and J usage is TRBJ1-2, with D unresolved. The CDR3 totals 15 residues. Germline V gene sequence: CDR1 KGHSY, CDR2 FQNENV. The germline V and J ends were trimmed by 0 bases and 1 base, with 9 bases remaining between them.